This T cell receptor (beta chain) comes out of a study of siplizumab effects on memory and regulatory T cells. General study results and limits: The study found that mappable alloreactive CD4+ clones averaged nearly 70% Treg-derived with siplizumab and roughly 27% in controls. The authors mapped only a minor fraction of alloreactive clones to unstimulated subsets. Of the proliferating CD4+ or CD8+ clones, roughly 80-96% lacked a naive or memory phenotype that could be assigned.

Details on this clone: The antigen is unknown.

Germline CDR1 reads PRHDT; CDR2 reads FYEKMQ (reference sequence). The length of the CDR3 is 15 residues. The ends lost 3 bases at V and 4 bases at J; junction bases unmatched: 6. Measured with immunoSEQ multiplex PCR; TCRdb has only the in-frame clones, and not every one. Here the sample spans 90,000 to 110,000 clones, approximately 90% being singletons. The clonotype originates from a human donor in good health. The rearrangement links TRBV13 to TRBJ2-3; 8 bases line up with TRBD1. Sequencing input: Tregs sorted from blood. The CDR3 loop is CASSLDRVSSDTQYF. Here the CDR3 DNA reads TGTGCCAGCAGCTTGGACAGGGTATCTTCAGATACGCAGTATTTT.